These 26 T cell receptor beta chains came from one sample sequenced in a study of T-cell reconstitution after alpha-beta-depleted transplantation in children. It was with unique molecular identifiers that the TCRbeta library was prepared. Using its own MiXCR run on the PCR reads, TCRdb lists one record per CDR3 protein. The sample contains roughly 250,000 distinct CDR3 sequences, just under 8.5% of which appear only once. Specimen: PBMCs, mostly from graft donor cells, collected 180 days after TCRalphabeta/CD19-depleted stem cell transplant. These receptors were obtained from a male patient aged 10 to 17 who had a stem cell transplant for acute lymphoblastic leukemia, so the T cells may come from the graft donor.

This clonotype has a count of ten or more. The rearrangement joins TRBV20-1 to TRBJ2-1; maybe TRBD2 (6 bases). This CDR3 is 18 amino acids long. The V gene lost 0 bases and the J gene lost 2 bases, with 20 bases spanning the gap. Germline V gives CDR1 DFQATT, CDR2 SNEGSKA (reference sequence). The CDR3 reads CSARDARHGSPTYNEQFF. In nucleotides, the CDR3 is TGCAGTGCTAGAGATGCCCGTCACGGGAGCCCCACCTACAATGAGCAGTTCTTC.

Ten or more counts support this clonotype. J is TRBJ1-5 and V is TRBV3-1; D not resolved. Germline V gene lookup returns CDR1 LGHDT and CDR2 YNNKEL (reference sequence). The CDR3 is 12 amino acids. Trimming took 1 base from V and 14 from J, leaving 12 bases between them. This CDR3 is CASSQGGGVKHF. The CDR3 nucleotides are TGTGCCAGCAGCCAAGGGGGAGGTGTCAAGCATTTT.

V is TRBV18 and J is TRBJ2-1; 10 nucleotides match TRBD2. From germline, CDR1 is KGHSH and CDR2 LQKENI. The length of the CDR3 is 18 residues. J lost 2 bases, V lost 3 bases, and 10 bases had no gene match. The CDR3 loop reads CASSPLLPGLATYNEQFF. Here the CDR3 DNA reads TGTGCCAGCTCACCCTTGCTACCGGGACTAGCGACCTACAATGAGCAGTTCTTC.

This clonotype was observed at least ten times. The rearrangement joins TRBV29-1 to TRBJ2-7; D remains unclear. V lost 4 bases, J lost 4 bases, and 11 bases lay in between. The length of the CDR3 is 12 residues. In germline, CDR1 is SQVTM, CDR2 ANQGSEA. CDR3 sequence: CSVARDWYEQYF. The CDR3 DNA follows: TGCAGCGTTGCTAGGGATTGGTACGAGCAGTACTTC.

This clonotype was found many times. The rearrangement links TRBV7-3 to TRBJ2-1, with 8 bases lining up with TRBD2. Germline values: CDR1 SGHTA, CDR2 FQGTGA. Losses at the gene ends were 1 base for V and 5 bases for J; bases not matched to a gene: 7. The CDR3 length is 16 residues. Here the CDR3 reads CASSLRGTRTHNEQFF. The DNA for the CDR3 is TGTGCCAGCAGCTTAAGAGGGACTAGAACCCACAATGAGCAGTTCTTC. The full variable domain, rest sourced from reference TRBV7-3 and TRBJ2-1, is GAGVSQTPSNKVTEKGKYVELRCDPISGHTALYWYRQSLGQGPEFLIYFQGTGAADDSGLPNDRFFAVRPEGSVSTLKIQRTERGDSAVYLCASSLRGTRTHNEQFFGPGTRLTVL.

On this clonotype: This may be a read error: a much more frequent sequence differs by one nucleotide. The V call is TRBV5-1, the J call TRBJ1-3; 7 bases map to TRBD1. The CDR3 runs 16 residues. Germline V CDR1 and CDR2: SGHRS, YFSETQ. The CDR3 sequence: CAGSVGTASSGNTIYF. Written as DNA, the CDR3 is TGCGCCGGCAGCGTCGGGACAGCCAGCTCTGGAAACACCATATATTTT. Full variable domain (missing parts from reference TRBV5-1 and TRBJ1-3): KAGVTQTPRYLIKTRGQQVTLSCSPISGHRSVSWYQQTPGQGLQFLFEYFSETQRNKGNFPGRFSGRQFSNSRSEMNVSTLELGDSALYLCAGSVGTASSGNTIYFGEGSWLTVV.

The chain couples TRBV7-9 to TRBJ2-5, with D possibly TRBD2 on 5 matching bases. Deletions cut 5 bases from V and 3 bases from J, with 13 bases between. CDR3 length: 14 amino acids. Germline CDR1 SEHNR, CDR2 FQNEAQ (reference sequence). The DNA for the CDR3 is TGTGCCAGCAGCCCGATGGACGGGGAAGAGACCCAGTACTTC. Translation: CASSPMDGEETQYF.

This clonotype has a count of ten or more. V is TRBV7-6 and J is TRBJ2-3; TRBD2 agrees at 9 bases. Germline trimming cut 2 bases from V and 7 bases from J; bases unmatched to any gene: 10. Germline V gene lookup returns CDR1 SGHVS and CDR2 FNYEAQ. The CDR3 length is 16 residues. Here the CDR3 DNA reads TGTGCCAGCAGCTTAAGGGGGGCGGGAGGGCCTAATACGCAGTATTTT. This sequence encodes CASSLRGAGGPNTQYF.

Ten or more counts support this clonotype. This rearrangement joins TRBV9 to TRBJ1-3; the D gene is possibly TRBD1 (6 bases). Trimming left V 4 bases short and J 2 bases short, with 16 bases between. This CDR3 has 16 amino acids. Germline CDR1 reads SGDLS; CDR2 reads YYNGEE. The CDR3 loop reads CASSPGHQNAGNTIYF. DNA for the CDR3: TGTGCCAGCAGCCCGGGACATCAGAACGCTGGAAACACCATATATTTT.

This clonotype was counted only a few times. The chain couples TRBV6-5 to TRBJ2-6; no clear D gene. CDR3 length: 16 residues. From germline, CDR1 is MNHEY and CDR2 SVGAGI. V lost 2 bases and J 4 bases, leaving 12 bases between the germline ends. The CDR3 nucleotides read TGTGCCAGCAGTTACGAGGAAAGAGCGGGGGCCAACGTCCTGACTTTC. This gives the protein CASSYEERAGANVLTF.

This clonotype has ten or more counts. The rearrangement uses TRBV6-5 and TRBJ1-1; D may be TRBD1 (5 bases). The CDR3 consists of 14 residues. The germline V gene has CDR1 MNHEY and CDR2 SVGAGI. V was trimmed by 2 bases and J by 4 bases, leaving 11 bases between them. The CDR3 sequence: CASSYAGGGTEAFF. CDR3 nucleotide sequence: TGTGCCAGCAGTTACGCTGGTGGGGGCACTGAAGCTTTCTTT.

In its sample, this clonotype was seen many times. The chain combines TRBV29-1 with TRBJ1-5; D uncertain. Trimming removed 0 bases at V and 11 bases at J, with 14 bases between. From germline, CDR1 is SQVTM and CDR2 ANQGSEA. CDR3 size: 13 residues. The CDR3 nucleotides read TGCAGCGTTGAAGATCGGAGGTCTGGGTCCCAGCATTTT. It is translated as CSVEDRRSGSQHF.

V and J are TRBV7-2 and TRBJ1-5; D may be TRBD1 (5 bases). The CDR3 extends over 14 amino acids. Trimming took off 5 bases at V and 4 bases at J, with 12 bases between the two ends. Looked up from germline, CDR1 is SGHTA and CDR2 is FQGNSA. As DNA, the CDR3 is TGTGCCAGCAGCACTCGGGGGGGAAATCAGCCCCAGCATTTT. Translating gives CASSTRGGNQPQHF.

Worth noting for this clonotype: This may arise from a read error, as a much more abundant clone is one base away. This rearrangement joins TRBV7-6 to TRBJ2-7; TRBD1 matches at 8 bases. The CDR3 consists of 15 residues. Germline values: CDR1 SGHVS, CDR2 FNYEAQ. The CDR3 here is CTSSRGTGLSYEQYF. The CDR3 DNA reads as TGTACCAGCAGCCGCGGGACAGGACTCTCCTACGAGCAGTACTTC.

This clonotype was recorded at least ten times. The chain joins TRBV20-1 to TRBJ2-7, with D possibly matching TRBD2 (5 bases). V lost 5 bases, J lost 6 bases, and 23 bases lay in between. CDR3 length: 15 amino acids. Germline V gives CDR1 DFQATT, CDR2 SNEGSKA (reference sequence). This CDR3 is CSALPAPRGRSEQYF. Written as DNA, the CDR3 is TGCAGTGCTCTTCCGGCCCCTAGAGGGCGATCCGAGCAGTACTTC.

This clonotype was picked up many times. The chain employs TRBV4-3 and TRBJ1-2; TRBD1 might be the D (6 bases). CDR3 length: 14 residues. Trimming left V 3 bases short and J 7 bases short, with 15 bases between. In germline, CDR1 is LGHNA, CDR2 YSLEER. The CDR3 protein is CASSHRGRRGGYTF. CDR3 bases: TGCGCCAGCAGCCACAGGGGAAGAAGGGGTGGCTACACCTTC.

The chain employs TRBV6-5 and TRBJ1-5; D is undetermined. Germline values: CDR1 MNHEY, CDR2 SVGAGI. V dropped 3 bases and J dropped 9 bases, with 9 bases sitting between them. CDR3 length: 12 residues. CDR3 coding DNA: TGTGCCAGCAGTTATAGCGGTGGGCCCCAGCATTTT. This translates into CASSYSGGPQHF.

Ten or more counts support this clonotype. This sequence joins TRBV20-1 and TRBJ2-7; D is perhaps TRBD1 or TRBD2 (6 bases each). This CDR3 is 14 amino acids long. The V end lost 1 base, the J end lost 7 bases, and 17 bases lay between the germline ends. Germline loops: CDR1 DFQATT, CDR2 SNEGSKA (reference sequence). The CDR3 region is CSARVGDLRGEQYF. The CDR3 DNA reads as TGCAGTGCTAGAGTCGGGGACTTAAGGGGGGAGCAGTACTTC.

This clonotype was counted ten times or more. The rearrangement uses TRBV3-1 and TRBJ1-2, with D uncertain. The germline CDR1 and CDR2 sequences are LGHDT and YNNKEL (reference sequence). CDR3 length: 16 residues. Trimming left V 0 bases short and J 2 bases short, with 13 bases between. The DNA of the CDR3 is TGTGCCAGCAGCCAAGAGGTCCCAGGCACAAACTATGGCTACACCTTC. Protein: CASSQEVPGTNYGYTF.

In its sample, this clonotype was seen many times. V usage is TRBV29-1 and J usage is TRBJ1-2; D gene uncertain. Germline-derived CDR1 and CDR2 are SQVTM and ANQGSEA. The V and J ends lost 4 bases and 0 bases respectively, with 12 bases between them. This CDR3 is built from 14 residues. The CDR3 sequence: CSVVMGRSNYGYTF. The CDR3 DNA is TGCAGCGTTGTGATGGGGAGGTCTAACTATGGCTACACCTTC. Full variable domain (outside the CDR3, taken from reference TRBV29-1 and TRBJ1-2): SAVISQKPSRDICQRGTSLTIQCQVDSQVTMMFWYRQQPGQSLTLIATANQGSEATYESGFVIDKFPISRPNLTFSTLTVSNMSPEDSSIYLCSVVMGRSNYGYTFGSGTRLTVV.

Many counts were recorded for this clonotype. The rearrangement uses TRBV10-3 and TRBJ2-5, with D maybe TRBD1 (6 bases). Looked up from germline, CDR1 is ENHRY and CDR2 is SYGVKD. This CDR3 is built from 17 residues. Trimming removed 6 bases from V and 2 bases from J, with 22 bases in between. DNA for the CDR3: TGTGCCATCAGCCCAAGGTGGCAGGGGCTAGTGCAAGAGACCCAGTACTTC. Protein: CAISPRWQGLVQETQYF.

This clonotype was seen many times. The V and J genes are TRBV5-1 and TRBJ2-3; the D is unclear. The V and J ends lost 5 bases and 5 bases respectively, with 3 bases between them. In germline, CDR1 is SGHRS, CDR2 YFSETQ. The length of the CDR3 is 10 residues. Written as DNA, the CDR3 is TGCGCCAGCAGGGGAGATACGCAGTATTTT. Protein sequence: CASRGDTQYF.

This clonotype appeared many times. The CDR3 protein is CAISESTGGAYEQYF. The CDR3, as DNA: TGTGCCATCAGTGAGTCGACAGGGGGAGCCTACGAGCAGTACTTC. The chain has TRBV10-3 and TRBJ2-7, with TRBD1 matching 9 bases. CDR3 size: 15 residues. Trimming at V came to 0 bases and at J to 2 bases, leaving 2 bases not matched to a gene. The V gene's germline CDR1 is ENHRY and CDR2 SYGVKD.

This clonotype was detected many times. The V call is TRBV6-5, the J call TRBJ1-5, with D unclear. The germline V gene has CDR1 MNHEY and CDR2 SVGAGI. The CDR3 is 15 amino acids. Trimming removed 5 bases from V and 2 bases from J, with 13 bases in between. CDR3 nucleotide sequence: TGTGCCAGCAGTCCGGGCTCCGGGGGCAATCAGCCCCAGCATTTT. Protein: CASSPGSGGNQPQHF.

This clonotype was seen repeatedly, ten times or more. This chain joins TRBV28 and TRBJ1-1, with D perhaps TRBD1 (5 bases). V was cut by 5 bases and J by 4 bases, with 14 bases left in between. Germline assignment: CDR1 MDHEN and CDR2 SYDVKM. This CDR3 comprises 14 residues. The CDR3 DNA sequence: TGTGCCAGCAGTAGAGCGGGGGGTGGCACTGAAGCTTTCTTT. Amino acid sequence: CASSRAGGGTEAFF. The full variable domain, completed using reference TRBV28 and TRBJ1-1, is DVKVTQSSRYLVKRTGEKVFLECVQDMDHENMFWYRQDPGLGLRLIYFSYDVKMKEKGDIPEGYSVSREKKERFSLILESASTNQTSMYLCASSRAGGGTEAFFGQGTRLTVV.

In this sample, this clonotype turned up many times. For the CDR3, the DNA is TGTGCCATCAGTGATCACACTAGCGGGGGGAATGAGCAGTTCTTC. Translation: CAISDHTSGGNEQFF. V is TRBV10-3 and J is TRBJ2-1, with 12 bases fitting TRBD2. V was pared by 3 bases and J by 7 bases, with 4 bases of the junction left unmatched. This CDR3 has 15 residues. Germline V gene lookup returns CDR1 ENHRY and CDR2 SYGVKD.